This TCR beta chain is from a study of blood T cell repertoires in COVID-19. On the study more broadly: Samples of COVID-19 (acute and convalescent) were obtained from the United States, Italy and Spain.

Original analysis: Amplification from reference gene primers served as the basis for estimated nucleated cell counts. The table came from immunoSEQ multiplex PCR; TCRdb's copy has only in-frame clones and leaves some out. The V and J calls and the clone size are those of that table, but D and trimming were determined from the DNA. The sample has about 320,000 clones; around 92% are singletons. Trimming took off 7 bases at V and 0 bases at J, with 12 bases between the two ends. CDR1 is SGHAT and CDR2 is FQNNGV in the germline V gene. This CDR3 has 14 residues. The receptor comes from a man aged 18 to 29 who had recovered from COVID-19. Sequencing used peripheral blood. V and J are TRBV11-2 and TRBJ1-2; TRBD1 might be the D (6 bases). The CDR3 bases are TGTGCCAGCACATCGGACAGAGCTAACTATGGCTACACCTTC. Its protein product is CASTSDRANYGYTF.